The 9 T cell receptor beta chains listed next were all sequenced from one sample in a study of sequential checkpoint blockade in melanoma. This table comes from immunoSEQ multiplex PCR, and its TCRdb copy is limited to in-frame clones, with some not included. The sample has 15,000 to 20,000 clones; around 70% are singletons. Regarding treatment: randomized to nivolumab then ipilimumab (arm A) or the reverse (arm B). The starting material was CD8+ T cells sorted from blood (inferred from file names), obtained from a patient given nivolumab and ipilimumab in sequence. The receptors here all came from a human donor with melanoma.

The chain combines TRBV5-1 with TRBJ2-5; D perhaps matches TRBD2 (7 bases). With 2 bases removed from V and 4 bases from J, the gap between germline ends came to 9 bases. Germline CDR1 SGHRS, CDR2 YFSETQ. The CDR3 length is 13 residues. CDR3 sequence reads: CASSFAGAETQYF. CDR3 bases: TGCGCCAGCAGCTTTGCGGGGGCAGAGACCCAGTACTTC.

This sequence joins TRBV4-3 and TRBJ1-1; weak D call: TRBD1 (5 bases). The CDR3 loop spans 15 amino acids. Germline V gene lookup returns CDR1 LGHNA and CDR2 YSLEER. Deletions cut 0 bases from V and 5 bases from J, with 13 bases between. CDR3 residues: CASSQDAGGVTEAFF. The DNA for the CDR3 is TGCGCCAGCAGCCAAGATGCGGGGGGAGTAACTGAAGCTTTCTTT.

The sample holds one count of this clone. The genes are TRBV4-1 and TRBJ2-2; D uncertain. The CDR3 has 15 amino acids. Trimming took off 1 base at V and 8 bases at J, with 14 bases between the two ends. The V gene's germline CDR1 is MGHRA and CDR2 YSYEKL. For the CDR3, the DNA is TGCGCCAGCAGCCAAGCCCTGTTTAACCGGGGGGAGCTGTTTTTT. This sequence encodes CASSQALFNRGELFF.

The chain carries TRBV7-2 and TRBJ2-7; TRBD1 matches 10 bases. The trim removed 5 bases at V and 1 base at J, leaving 11 bases unmatched. Germline CDR1 is SGHTA and CDR2 is FQGNSA. The length of the CDR3 is 17 residues. This CDR3 is CASSPRTGGLKSYEQYF. CDR3 nucleotide sequence: TGTGCCAGCAGCCCCCGGACAGGGGGGTTAAAGTCCTACGAGCAGTACTTC.

The chain is built from TRBV7-8 and TRBJ1-1; D might be TRBD1 (5 bases). CDR1 SGHVS and CDR2 FQNEAQ come from the germline V gene. The CDR3 extends over 16 amino acids. Trimming cost V 1 base and J 3 bases, with 15 bases left between them. This chain's CDR3 is CASSLGSLGRDTEAFF. In nucleotides, the CDR3 is TGTGCCAGCAGCTTAGGTAGCTTGGGGCGAGACACTGAAGCTTTCTTT.

The chain uses TRBV27 and TRBJ1-4, with a possible D match to TRBD1 (5 bases). The CDR3 consists of 14 residues. Germline V gene sequence: CDR1 MNHEY, CDR2 SMNVEV (reference sequence). Trimming took off 4 bases at V and 7 bases at J, with 13 bases between the two ends. The CDR3 DNA reads as TGTGCCAGCAGTTACGGGACTGGGGGTGAAAAACTGTTTTTT. It is translated as CASSYGTGGEKLFF.

The V call is TRBV5-6, the J call TRBJ2-3; D is unresolved. CDR3 length equals 12 residues. The V end was cut by 3 bases, the J end by 6 bases, with 8 bases between. CDR1 and CDR2 (germline): SGHDT, YYEEEE. In DNA form, the CDR3 reads TGTGCCAGCAGCTCGGCTAGTGATACGCAGTATTTT. Translated: CASSSASDTQYF.

The CDR3 here is CASSAGGNYGYTF. CDR3 bases: TGTGCCAGCAGTGCAGGGGGCAACTATGGCTACACCTTC. V usage is TRBV2 and J usage is TRBJ1-2; TRBD1 matches at 8 bases. The germline V gene has CDR1 SNHLY and CDR2 FYNNEI. The CDR3 loop spans 13 amino acids. V shed 4 bases, J shed 2 bases, and the junction held 0 bases outside the gene matches.

V usage is TRBV4-2 and J usage is TRBJ2-1, with 8 bases fitting TRBD2. Losses at the gene ends were 0 bases for V and 0 bases for J; bases not matched to a gene: 4. This CDR3 spans 17 amino acids. The germline gives CDR1 LGHNA, CDR2 YNFKEQ. CDR3 residues: CASSQDLAGLSYNEQFF. The CDR3 nucleotides are TGTGCCAGCAGCCAAGACTTAGCGGGGCTCTCCTACAATGAGCAGTTCTTC.